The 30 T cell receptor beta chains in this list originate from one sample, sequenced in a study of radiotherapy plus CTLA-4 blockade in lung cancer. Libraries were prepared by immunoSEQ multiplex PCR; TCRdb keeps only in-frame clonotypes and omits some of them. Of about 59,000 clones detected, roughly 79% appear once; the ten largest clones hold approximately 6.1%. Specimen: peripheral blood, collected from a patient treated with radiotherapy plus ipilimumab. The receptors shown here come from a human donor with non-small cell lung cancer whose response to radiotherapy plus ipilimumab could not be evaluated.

Here the CDR3 DNA reads TGTGCCAGCAGTGGACTAGCGGACTCAGATACGCAGTATTTT. As protein: CASSGLADSDTQYF. The chain has TRBV6-1 and TRBJ2-3; the match to TRBD2 covers 9 bases. Germline V CDR1 and CDR2: MNHNS, SASEGT. Trimming at V came to 4 bases and at J to 4 bases, leaving 3 bases not matched to a gene. This CDR3 has 14 amino acids.

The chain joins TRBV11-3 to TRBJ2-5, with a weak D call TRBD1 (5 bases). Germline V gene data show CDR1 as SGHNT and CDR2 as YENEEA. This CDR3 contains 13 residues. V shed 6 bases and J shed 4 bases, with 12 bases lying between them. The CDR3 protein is CASSQGMRETQYF. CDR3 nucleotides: TGTGCCAGCAGTCAGGGCATGCGAGAGACCCAGTACTTC.

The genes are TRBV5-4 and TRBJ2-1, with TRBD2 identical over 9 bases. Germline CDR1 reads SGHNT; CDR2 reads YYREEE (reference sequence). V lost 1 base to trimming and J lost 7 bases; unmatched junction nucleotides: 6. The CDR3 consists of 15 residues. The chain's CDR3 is CASSLMRGGLNEQFF. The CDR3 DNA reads TGTGCCAGCAGCTTGATGCGGGGGGGCCTAAATGAGCAGTTCTTC. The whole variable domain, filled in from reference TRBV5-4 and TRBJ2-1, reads ETGVTQSPTHLIKTRGQQVTLRCSSQSGHNTVSWYQQALGQGPQFIFQYYREEENGRGNFPPRFSGLQFPNYSSELNVNALELDDSALYLCASSLMRGGLNEQFFGPGTRLTVL.

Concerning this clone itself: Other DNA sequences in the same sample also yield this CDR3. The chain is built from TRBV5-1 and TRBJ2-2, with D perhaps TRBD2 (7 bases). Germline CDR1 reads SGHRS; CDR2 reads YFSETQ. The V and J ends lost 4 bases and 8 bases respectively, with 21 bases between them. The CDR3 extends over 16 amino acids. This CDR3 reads CASSLLALGGTGELFF. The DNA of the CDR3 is TGCGCCAGCAGCCTACTAGCGTTAGGGGGAACTGGGGAGCTGTTTTTT.

CDR3 residues: CASSSGQNPYEQYF. The CDR3 bases are TGTGCCAGCAGCTCAGGACAAAACCCCTACGAGCAGTACTTC. The V call is TRBV5-4, the J call TRBJ2-7, with TRBD1 as a possible D gene (5 bases). V was clipped by 3 bases and J by 2 bases, with 12 bases between them. The CDR3 runs to 14 residues. Germline lookup yields CDR1 SGHNT and CDR2 YYREEE (reference sequence).

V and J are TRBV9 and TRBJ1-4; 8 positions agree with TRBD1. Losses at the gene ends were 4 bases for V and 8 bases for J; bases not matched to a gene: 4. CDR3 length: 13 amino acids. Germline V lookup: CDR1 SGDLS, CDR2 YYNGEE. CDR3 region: CASSIRTGEKLFF. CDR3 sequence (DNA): TGTGCCAGCAGCATCAGGACAGGGGAAAAACTGTTTTTT.

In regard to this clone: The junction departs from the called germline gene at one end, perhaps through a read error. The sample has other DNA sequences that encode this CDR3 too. The CDR3 is CASSLAGVRYNEQFF. The CDR3 region has the DNA TGCGCCAGCAGCTTGGCGGGGGTTAGGTACAATGAGCAGTTCTTC. V and J are TRBV5-4 and TRBJ2-1, with TRBD2 identical over 7 bases. Germline assignment: CDR1 SGHNT and CDR2 YYREEE (reference sequence). The CDR3 is 15 residues long. Using reference TRBV5-4 and TRBJ2-1 for the parts outside the CDR3, the full variable domain is ETGVTQSPTHLIKTRGQQVTLRCSSQSGHNTVSWYQQALGQGPQFIFQYYREEENGRGNFPPRFSGLQFPNYSSELNVNALELDDSALYLCASSLAGVRYNEQFFGPGTRLTVL.

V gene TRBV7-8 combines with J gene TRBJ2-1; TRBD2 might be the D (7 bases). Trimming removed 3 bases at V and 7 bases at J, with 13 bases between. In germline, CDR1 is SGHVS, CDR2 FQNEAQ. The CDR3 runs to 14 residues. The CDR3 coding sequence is TGTGCCAGCAGCTTCGCGGGGGCCCCTAATGAGCAGTTCTTC. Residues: CASSFAGAPNEQFF.

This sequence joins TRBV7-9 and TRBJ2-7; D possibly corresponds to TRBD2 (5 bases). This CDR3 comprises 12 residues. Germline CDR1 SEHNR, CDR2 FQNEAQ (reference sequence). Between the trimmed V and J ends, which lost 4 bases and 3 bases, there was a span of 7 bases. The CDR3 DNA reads TGTGCCAGCAGCTGGGGAGTCTACGAGCAGTACTTC. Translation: CASSWGVYEQYF. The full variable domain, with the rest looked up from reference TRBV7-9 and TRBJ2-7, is DTGVSQNPRHKITKRGQNVTFRCDPISEHNRLYWYRQTLGQGPEFLTYFQNEAQLEKSRLLSDRFSAERPKGSFSTLEIQRTEQGDSAMYLCASSWGVYEQYFGPGTRLTVT.

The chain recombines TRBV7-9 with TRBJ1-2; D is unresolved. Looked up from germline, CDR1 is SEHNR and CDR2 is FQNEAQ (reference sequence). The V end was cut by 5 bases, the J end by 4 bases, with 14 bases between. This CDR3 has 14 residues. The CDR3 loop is CASSPRSGFYGYTF. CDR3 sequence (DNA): TGTGCCAGCAGCCCAAGGTCGGGGTTCTATGGCTACACCTTC.

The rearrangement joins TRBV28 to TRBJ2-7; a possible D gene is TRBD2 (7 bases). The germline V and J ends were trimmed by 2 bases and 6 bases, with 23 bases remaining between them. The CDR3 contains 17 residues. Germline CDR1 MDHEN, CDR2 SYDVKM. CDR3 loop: CASSLLTGRGRAGEQYF. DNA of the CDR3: TGTGCCAGCAGTTTACTGACAGGTAGGGGGAGGGCCGGCGAGCAGTACTTC.

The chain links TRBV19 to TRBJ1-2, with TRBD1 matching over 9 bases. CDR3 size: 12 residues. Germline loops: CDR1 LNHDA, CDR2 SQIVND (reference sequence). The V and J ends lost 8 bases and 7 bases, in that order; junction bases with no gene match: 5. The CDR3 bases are TGTGCCAGTGCCCGACAGGGGGGTGGCTACACCTTC. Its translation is CASARQGGGYTF.

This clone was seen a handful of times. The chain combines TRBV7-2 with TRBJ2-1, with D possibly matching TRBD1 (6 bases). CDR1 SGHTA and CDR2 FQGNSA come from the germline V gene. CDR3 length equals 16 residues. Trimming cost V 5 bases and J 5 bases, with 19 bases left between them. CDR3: CASSLRAGAGDNEQFF. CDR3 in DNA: TGTGCCAGCAGCCTGAGAGCAGGGGCCGGGGACAATGAGCAGTTCTTC.

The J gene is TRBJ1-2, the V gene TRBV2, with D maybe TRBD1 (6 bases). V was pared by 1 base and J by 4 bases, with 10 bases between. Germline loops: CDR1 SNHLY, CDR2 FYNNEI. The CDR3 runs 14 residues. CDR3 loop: CASSEETGPYGYTF. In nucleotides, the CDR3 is TGTGCCAGCAGTGAAGAGACAGGCCCCTATGGCTACACCTTC.

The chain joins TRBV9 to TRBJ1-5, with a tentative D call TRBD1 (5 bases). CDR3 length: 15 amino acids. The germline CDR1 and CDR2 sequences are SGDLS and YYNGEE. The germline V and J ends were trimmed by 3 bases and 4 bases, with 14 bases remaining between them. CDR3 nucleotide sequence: TGTGCCAGCAGCGGCGAGGCGGGGCTAAATCAGCCCCAGCATTTT. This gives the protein CASSGEAGLNQPQHF.

CDR3 nucleotide sequence: TGTGCCAGCAGTTCCGGACTAGCGGGAGCTGGAGATACGCAGTATTTT. Translated: CASSSGLAGAGDTQYF. The gene calls are TRBV5-4 and TRBJ2-3; 13 bases fit TRBD2. The CDR3 loop spans 16 amino acids. The germline V gene has CDR1 SGHNT and CDR2 YYREEE (reference sequence). V was pared by 5 bases and J by 5 bases, with 8 bases of the junction left unmatched.

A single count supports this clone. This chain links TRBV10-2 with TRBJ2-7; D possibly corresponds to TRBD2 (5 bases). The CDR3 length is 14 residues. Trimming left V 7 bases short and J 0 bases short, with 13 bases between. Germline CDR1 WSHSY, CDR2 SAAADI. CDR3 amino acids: CASILEAASYEQYF. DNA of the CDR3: TGCGCCAGCATTCTGGAAGCGGCCTCCTACGAGCAGTACTTC.

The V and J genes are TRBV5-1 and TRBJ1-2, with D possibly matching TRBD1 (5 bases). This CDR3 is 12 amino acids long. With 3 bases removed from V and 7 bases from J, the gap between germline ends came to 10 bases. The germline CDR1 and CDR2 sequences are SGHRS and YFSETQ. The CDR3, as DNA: TGCGCCAGCAGCTCGGGGGGACCTGGCTACACCTTC. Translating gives CASSSGGPGYTF.

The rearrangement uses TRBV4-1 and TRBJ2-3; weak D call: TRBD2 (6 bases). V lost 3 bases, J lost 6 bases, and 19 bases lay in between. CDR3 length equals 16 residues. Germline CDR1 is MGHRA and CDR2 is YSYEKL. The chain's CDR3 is CASSHPGRFERDTQYF. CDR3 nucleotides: TGCGCCAGCAGCCACCCTGGGAGGTTCGAGAGGGATACGCAGTATTTT.

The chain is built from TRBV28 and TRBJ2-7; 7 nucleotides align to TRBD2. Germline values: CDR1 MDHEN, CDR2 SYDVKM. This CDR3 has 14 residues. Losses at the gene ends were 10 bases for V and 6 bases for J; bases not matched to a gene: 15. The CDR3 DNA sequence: TGTGCCACCTTGGGGGGGGTAGTTCCTCTCGAGCAGTACTTC. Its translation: CATLGGVVPLEQYF.

CDR3 coding DNA: TGTGCCAGTAGTATTTCCCCAGGGTCCTTCCAAGAGACCCAGTACTTC. As protein: CASSISPGSFQETQYF. This chain uses TRBV19 with TRBJ2-5, with D possibly matching TRBD1 (5 bases). The germline V gene encodes CDR1 LNHDA and CDR2 SQIVND (reference sequence). Trimming shortened V by 3 bases and J by 1 base, and 15 bases separated the two germline ends. The CDR3 consists of 16 residues.

CDR3 protein: CASSLHLFGSNTGELFF. The CDR3 bases are TGTGCCAGCAGCTTACATCTCTTTGGCTCGAACACCGGGGAGCTGTTTTTT. The gene calls are TRBV11-2 and TRBJ2-2; D is unresolved. The CDR3 is 17 residues long. Trimming took 2 bases from V and 0 from J, leaving 13 bases between them. Germline lookup yields CDR1 SGHAT and CDR2 FQNNGV.

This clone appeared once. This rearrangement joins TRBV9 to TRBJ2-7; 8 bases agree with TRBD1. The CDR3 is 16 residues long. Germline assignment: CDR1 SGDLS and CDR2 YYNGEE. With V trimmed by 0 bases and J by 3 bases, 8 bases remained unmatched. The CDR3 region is CASSVGDRLEFYEQYF. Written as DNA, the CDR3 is TGTGCCAGCAGCGTAGGGGACAGGTTGGAGTTCTACGAGCAGTACTTC.

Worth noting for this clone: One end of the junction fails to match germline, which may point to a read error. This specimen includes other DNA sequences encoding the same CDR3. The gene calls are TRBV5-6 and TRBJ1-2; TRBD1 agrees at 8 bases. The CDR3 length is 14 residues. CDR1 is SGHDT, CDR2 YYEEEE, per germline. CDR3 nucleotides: TGCGCCAGCAGCTTGGACAGGGCCACCTATGGCTACACCTTC. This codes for CASSLDRATYGYTF.

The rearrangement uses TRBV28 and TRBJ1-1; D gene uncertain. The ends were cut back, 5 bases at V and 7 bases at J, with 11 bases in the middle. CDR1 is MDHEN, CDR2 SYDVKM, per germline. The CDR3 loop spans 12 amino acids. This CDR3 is CASSLGTFEAFF. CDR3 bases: TGTGCCAGCAGTCTAGGAACGTTTGAAGCTTTCTTT.

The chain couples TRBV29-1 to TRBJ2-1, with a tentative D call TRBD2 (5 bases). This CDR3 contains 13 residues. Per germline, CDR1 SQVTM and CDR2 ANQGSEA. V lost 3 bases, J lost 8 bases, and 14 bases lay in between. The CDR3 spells CSVDGLGIDEQFF. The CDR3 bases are TGCAGCGTTGATGGACTGGGGATCGATGAGCAGTTCTTC.

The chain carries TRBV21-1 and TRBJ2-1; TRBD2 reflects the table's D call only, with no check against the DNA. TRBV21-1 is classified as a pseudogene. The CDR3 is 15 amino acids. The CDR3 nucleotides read TGTGCCAGCAGCAAAGTGAGCAGCGGGAACAATGAGCAGTTCTTC. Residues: CASSKVSSGNNEQFF.

CDR3 loop: CASSGTGEAYEQYF. The CDR3 nucleotides are TGCGCCAGCAGTGGGACAGGGGAAGCCTACGAGCAGTACTTC. V is TRBV10-1 and J is TRBJ2-7; 9 nucleotides align to TRBD1. Germline V gene lookup returns CDR1 WNHNN and CDR2 SYGVQD (reference sequence). Losses at the gene ends were 4 bases for V and 2 bases for J; bases not matched to a gene: 3. The CDR3 is 14 amino acids.

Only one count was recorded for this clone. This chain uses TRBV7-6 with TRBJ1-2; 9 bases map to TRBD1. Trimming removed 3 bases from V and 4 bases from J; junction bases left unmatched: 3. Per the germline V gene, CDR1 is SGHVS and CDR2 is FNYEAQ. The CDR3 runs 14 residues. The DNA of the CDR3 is TGTGCCAGCAGCTTGGGACAGGGCCCCTATGGCTACACCTTC. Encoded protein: CASSLGQGPYGYTF.

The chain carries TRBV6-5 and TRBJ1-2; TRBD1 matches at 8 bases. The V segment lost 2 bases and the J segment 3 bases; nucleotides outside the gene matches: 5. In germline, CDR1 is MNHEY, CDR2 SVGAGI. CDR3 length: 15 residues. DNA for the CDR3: TGTGCCAGCAGTTACGGGCAGGGGGCCCACTATGGCTACACCTTC. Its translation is CASSYGQGAHYGYTF.